Listed below are T cell receptor beta chains from one sample, sequenced in a study of blood T cell repertoires in COVID-19. The method was immunoSEQ multiplex PCR; TCRdb's version includes in-frame clones alone and lacks a portion of them. The profile shows about 280,000 clones, roughly 85% of them singletons. The source material was peripheral blood. All receptors derive from a human donor in a cohort sampled during active COVID-19. Each CDR3 is given with its conserved first and last residue. A D gene is named only where the DNA matches it firmly. Not every row has a clone size; where given, it reads once, few, many or a size class.

TGTGCCAGCTCACGCGACATCGTTACCGGGACTAGCGGGGCCACCGGGGAGCTGTTTTTT,CASSRDIVTGTSGATGELFF,TRBD2,.,TRBV18,TRBJ2-2
TGTGCCAGCGCTACCAGACAGTCCCAAGTCTGGGTCACCGGGGAGCTGTTTTTT,CASATRQSQVWVTGELFF,.,.,TRBV27,TRBJ2-2
TGTGCCACCAGTGATGCGACAGGGGACTATGGCTACACCTTC,CATSDATGDYGYTF,TRBD1,.,TRBV24-1,TRBJ1-2
TGTGCCAGCAGCTTAGGGACAGTTAGCAATCAGCCCCAGCATTTT,CASSLGTVSNQPQHF,.,.,TRBV11-2,TRBJ1-5
TGTGCCAGTAGTATGGACAGGGGCCTTTTCGATGAGCAGTTCTTC,CASSMDRGLFDEQFF,TRBD1,.,TRBV19,TRBJ2-1
TGTGCCAGCAGCTCCTGGGGTAGCGGGGACTACGAGCAGTACTTC,CASSSWGSGDYEQYF,TRBD2,.,TRBV7-9,TRBJ2-7
TGCGCCAGCAGCTTGGGCCTTGTAAGCGAAGCTTTCTTT,CASSLGLVSEAFF,.,.,TRBV5-1,TRBJ1-1
TGCGCCAGCAGCCAAGAGTGGGGGGGCTCCTACAATGAGCAGTTCTTC,CASSQEWGGSYNEQFF,TRBD2,once,TRBV4-1,TRBJ2-1
TGTGCCAGCAGCCTCCGGGGAGCAGCAACCGCCACAGATACGCAGTATTTT,CASSLRGAATATDTQYF,.,.,TRBV7-9,TRBJ2-3
TGTGCCACCAGACTAGGCCGAATCGGTGAGCAGTTCTTC,CATRLGRIGEQFF,.,.,TRBV27,TRBJ2-1
TGTGCCAGCAGTTTATCGCCAGCTAGTGGAAACACCATATATTTT,CASSLSPASGNTIYF,.,few,TRBV27,TRBJ1-3
TGTGCCAGCTCACCACGGACTAGCGGGGAGGGAGAGACCCAGTACTTC,CASSPRTSGEGETQYF,TRBD2,.,TRBV18,TRBJ2-5
TGTGCCAGCAGTTTATTTACAGGGGCTGAGCAGTTCTTC,CASSLFTGAEQFF,TRBD1,.,TRBV27,TRBJ2-1
TGTGCCAGCAGTTTGGGACAGAACACTGAAGCTTTCTTT,CASSLGQNTEAFF,.,few,TRBV12-3/TRBV12-4,TRBJ1-1
TGTGCCAGCAGCCGGGACCGGGACATAAACACCGGGGAGCTGTTTTTT,CASSRDRDINTGELFF,.,.,TRBV4-2,TRBJ2-2
TGTGCCAGCAGCGTAGGATCATCGAGGGAGGAAAAACTGTTTTTT,CASSVGSSREEKLFF,.,.,TRBV9,TRBJ1-4
TGTGCCAGCAGTTTAATTCGGAGCTCCTATGGCTACACCTTC,CASSLIRSSYGYTF,.,once,TRBV28,TRBJ1-2
TGTGCCAGCAGTTACTCAGCGCAAACCTCCTACGAGCAGTACTTC,CASSYSAQTSYEQYF,.,.,TRBV6-2/TRBV6-3,TRBJ2-7
TGCAGTGCTAGTGAACTAGCGGGTACCATCTCCTACAATGAGCAGTTCTTC,CSASELAGTISYNEQFF,TRBD2,.,TRBV20-1,TRBJ2-1
TGTGCCAGCAGCCAAGCACTAGCGGGAGATGTCCAAGAGACCCAGTACTTC,CASSQALAGDVQETQYF,TRBD2,few,TRBV4-2,TRBJ2-5
TGTGCCAGCTCCCCCGGGATCCGCACAGATACGCAGTATTTT,CASSPGIRTDTQYF,.,.,TRBV18,TRBJ2-3
TGTGCCAGCAGCGTAGAAGGCGGGAGGGCGGAGTTCTTC,CASSVEGGRAEFF,TRBD2,.,TRBV9,TRBJ2-1
TGTGCCAGCAGCCATCCTTCTAGCGGGAGCTCTGTGAGCACAGATACGCAGTATTTT,CASSHPSSGSSVSTDTQYF,TRBD2,.,TRBV3-1/TRBV3-2,TRBJ2-3
TGTGCCAGCAGCTTATGGACGGGAGGGAACACTGAAGCTTTCTTT,CASSLWTGGNTEAFF,.,.,TRBV7-9,TRBJ1-1
TGTGCCAGCAGTGAAAATAGCGGGAGGTACAATGAGCAGTTCTTC,CASSENSGRYNEQFF,TRBD2,.,TRBV6-1,TRBJ2-1
TGTGCCAGTAGTGCCCGGGACAGGGTTACGCAGTATTTT,CASSARDRVTQYF,TRBD1,.,TRBV19,TRBJ2-3
TGTGCCAGCAGCCCGCACCTAGCGGTGGGGGGCGAGCAGTACTTC,CASSPHLAVGGEQYF,TRBD2,.,TRBV11-2,TRBJ2-7
TGTGCCAGCAGCCCAGGGGCGGTGGAGACCCAGTACTTC,CASSPGAVETQYF,.,.,TRBV6-2/TRBV6-3,TRBJ2-5
TGTGCCAGCAGCTTCAAAAGCGGGAAAGGAGAGACCCAGTACTTC,CASSFKSGKGETQYF,TRBD2,.,TRBV7-2,TRBJ2-5
TGTGCCAGCAGTTACTGGACAGGTGAAAAACTGTTTTTT,CASSYWTGEKLFF,TRBD1,few,TRBV6-5,TRBJ1-4
TGTGCCAGCAGGATCGATGCGGCGGGGGAGCTGTTTTTT,CASRIDAAGELFF,.,.,TRBV12-3/TRBV12-4,TRBJ2-2
TGTGCCAGTAGTATAGTTCAGGGCCCCCAGCATTTT,CASSIVQGPQHF,.,.,TRBV19,TRBJ1-5
TGTGCCAGCTCGCCGACTAGATCGGGTTCGCATGAGCAGTTCTTC,CASSPTRSGSHEQFF,.,.,TRBV18,TRBJ2-1
TGTGCCAGCAGTGTCAGGGGCGAGCAGTACTTC,CASSVRGEQYF,.,.,TRBV2,TRBJ2-7
TGTGCCAGCACCCTGGGCATTGGAAACACCATATATTTT,CASTLGIGNTIYF,.,.,TRBV6-6,TRBJ1-3
TGCGCCAGCAGCTCCTGGGACACAGCCTACGAGCAGTACTTC,CASSSWDTAYEQYF,.,.,TRBV5-1,TRBJ2-7
TGTGCCAGCAGTGAAGGGGGAGGGGGGCAGCCCCAGCATTTT,CASSEGGGGQPQHF,.,.,TRBV6-1,TRBJ1-5
TGCGCCAGCAGCAATAGCGGAACCTCCTACAATGAGCAGTTCTTC,CASSNSGTSYNEQFF,.,.,TRBV5-1,TRBJ2-1
TGCAGCACTAGCGACAGCCTCGAAGTCAATGAGCAGTTCTTC,CSTSDSLEVNEQFF,TRBD2,few,TRBV29-1,TRBJ2-1
TGCGCCAGCAGCTTGGCCGGGACAGGGAGGTCACCCCTCCACTTT,CASSLAGTGRSPLHF,TRBD1,.,TRBV5-1,TRBJ1-6
TGTGCCAGTAGTACCCTCAGGGATCCGCGGGAGCAGTACTTC,CASSTLRDPREQYF,.,.,TRBV19,TRBJ2-7
TGTGCCAGCAGCGTTTCACAGGGGGGGAATGAAAAACTGTTTTTT,CASSVSQGGNEKLFF,TRBD1,.,TRBV9,TRBJ1-4